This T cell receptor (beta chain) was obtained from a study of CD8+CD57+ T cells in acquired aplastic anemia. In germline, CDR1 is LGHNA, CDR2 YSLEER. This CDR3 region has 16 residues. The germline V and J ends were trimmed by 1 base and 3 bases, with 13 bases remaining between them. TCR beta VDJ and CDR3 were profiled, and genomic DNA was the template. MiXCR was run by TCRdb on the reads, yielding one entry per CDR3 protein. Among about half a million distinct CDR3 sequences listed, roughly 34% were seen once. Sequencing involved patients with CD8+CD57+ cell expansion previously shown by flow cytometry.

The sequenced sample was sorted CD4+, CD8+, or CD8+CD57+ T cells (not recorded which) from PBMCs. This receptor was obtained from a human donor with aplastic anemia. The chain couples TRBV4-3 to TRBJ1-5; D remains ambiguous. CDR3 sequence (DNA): TGCGCCAGCAGCCAAGGTCTCGGAGAAAACAATCAGCCCCAGCATTTT. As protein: CASSQGLGENNQPQHF.